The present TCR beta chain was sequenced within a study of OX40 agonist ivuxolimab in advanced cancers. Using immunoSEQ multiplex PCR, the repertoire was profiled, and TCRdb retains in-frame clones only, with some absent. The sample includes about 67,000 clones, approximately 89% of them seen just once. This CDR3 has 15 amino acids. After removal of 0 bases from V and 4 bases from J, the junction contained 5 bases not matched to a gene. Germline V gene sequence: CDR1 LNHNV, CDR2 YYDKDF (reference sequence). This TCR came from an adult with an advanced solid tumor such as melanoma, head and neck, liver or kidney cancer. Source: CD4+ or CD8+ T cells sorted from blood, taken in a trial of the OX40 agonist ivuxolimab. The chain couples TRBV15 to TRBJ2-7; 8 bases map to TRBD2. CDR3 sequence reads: CATSRDVAGPYEQYF. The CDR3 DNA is TGTGCCACCAGCAGAGATGTAGCGGGACCGTACGAGCAGTACTTC.